This TCR beta chain originates from a study of blood T cell repertoires in COVID-19. Assay used: immunoSEQ multiplex PCR; TCRdb lists only in-frame clones, some missing. Altogether under 200,000 clones are present, approximately 81% being singletons, with the ten largest covering over 5%. The CDR3 has 15 amino acids. Germline-derived CDR1 and CDR2 are MNHNS and SASEGT. Deletions cut 1 base from V and 4 bases from J, with 10 bases between. The count of this clone is one. This clonotype was sampled from a woman in her fifties or sixties with COVID-19, enrolled during active disease. Sequenced input: peripheral blood. The gene calls are TRBV6-1 and TRBJ1-4; D perhaps matches TRBD1 (5 bases). The CDR3 nucleotides are TGTGCCAGCAGTGAAGTCGACAGTAATAATGAAAAACTGTTTTTT. Protein product: CASSEVDSNNEKLFF.